This passage covers 10 T cell receptor beta chains from one sample sequenced in a study of cytomegalovirus exposure and HLA in healthy donors. A multiplex PCR was run with 60 Vbeta primers and 13 Jbeta primers. Here immunoSEQ multiplex PCR was the method, and the copy in TCRdb shows in-frame clones only, minus some. The table has some 180,000 clones, more than 60% seen once. Material: PBMCs. The receptors stem from a woman aged 60-70 years in good health and CMV-seropositive.

This chain uses TRBV28 with TRBJ2-5; D unresolved. The CDR3 covers 14 residues. V gave up 3 bases and J gave up 1 base, with 9 bases separating them. Germline-derived CDR1 and CDR2 are MDHEN and SYDVKM. The CDR3 nucleotides read TGTGCCAGCAGTTTTCGGCGCGGCCAAGAGACCCAGTACTTC. Its translation is CASSFRRGQETQYF.

The chain carries TRBV19 and TRBJ1-3, with a possible D match to TRBD1 (5 bases). The CDR3 consists of 14 residues. The V gene's germline CDR1 is LNHDA and CDR2 SQIVND (reference sequence). With 4 bases removed from V and 1 base from J, the gap between germline ends came to 8 bases. The CDR3 protein is CASSTQGSGNTIYF. CDR3 in DNA: TGTGCCAGTAGTACTCAGGGATCTGGAAACACCATATATTTT.

Here the CDR3 DNA reads TGTGCCACTAATCAGCCCCAGCATTTT. Its translation: CATNQPQHF. The genes are TRBV27 and TRBJ1-5, with D hard to call. V was clipped by 10 bases and J by 4 bases, with 2 bases between them. Germline V gene lookup returns CDR1 MNHEY and CDR2 SMNVEV (reference sequence). The CDR3 has 9 residues.

The chain carries TRBV4-2 and TRBJ2-7; 9 positions agree with TRBD1. V was pared by 1 base and J by 6 bases, with 13 bases of the junction left unmatched. The germline V gene encodes CDR1 LGHNA and CDR2 YNFKEQ. The CDR3 is 17 residues long. In DNA form, the CDR3 reads TGTGCCAGCAGCCAAGGGGGTCTCGGGACAGGGTCTCCCGAGCAGTACTTC. Protein sequence: CASSQGGLGTGSPEQYF.

This chain connects TRBV7-2 to TRBJ2-7; no clear D gene. With 2 bases removed from V and 2 bases from J, the gap between germline ends came to 13 bases. CDR3 length: 15 residues. CDR1 and CDR2 (germline): SGHTA, FQGNSA. CDR3 protein: CASSLRDGGAYEQYF. DNA of the CDR3: TGTGCCAGCAGCTTACGTGACGGTGGAGCCTACGAGCAGTACTTC.

This sequence joins TRBV19 and TRBJ1-1; 9 positions match TRBD1. Trimming took 4 bases from V and 6 from J; bases not matched to a gene: 18. The CDR3 is made up of 18 amino acids. CDR1 and CDR2 from the germline V gene are LNHDA and SQIVND (reference sequence). CDR3 sequence: CASSRGPGQGFSYAEAFF. The CDR3 DNA sequence: TGTGCCAGTAGTAGAGGACCGGGACAGGGCTTTTCATATGCTGAAGCTTTCTTT.

J is TRBJ1-2 and V is TRBV6-1, with 8 bases that match TRBD1. In germline, CDR1 is MNHNS, CDR2 SASEGT. The CDR3 consists of 18 residues. Trimming cost V 4 bases and J 3 bases; bases outside gene matches: 16. For the CDR3, the DNA is TGTGCCAGCAGTGCGAGGACAGGGTCCCGCGGGGGGGACTATGGCTACACCTTC. This translates into CASSARTGSRGGDYGYTF.

The CDR3 sequence is CSARTSGNQETQYF. Here the CDR3 DNA reads TGCAGCGCAAGAACTAGCGGGAACCAAGAGACCCAGTACTTC. The chain couples TRBV29-1 to TRBJ2-5, with 10 nucleotides matching TRBD2. The CDR3 is 14 residues long. Germline assignment: CDR1 SQVTM and CDR2 ANQGSEA. V lost 7 bases and J lost 0; bases outside the gene matches: 5.

V usage is TRBV28 and J usage is TRBJ2-7; 8 positions match TRBD1. The V gene's germline CDR1 is MDHEN and CDR2 SYDVKM. This CDR3 region has 15 residues. V shed 5 bases and J 4 bases; nucleotides not matched to a gene: 10. The CDR3 spells CASSRAGTGVYEQYF. The CDR3 DNA follows: TGTGCCAGCAGTAGAGCCGGGACAGGAGTATACGAGCAGTACTTC.

The J gene is TRBJ2-3, the V gene TRBV19; 8 nucleotides match TRBD2. The CDR3 has 14 residues. J was trimmed by 3 bases and V by 7 bases; bases with no gene match: 6. Looked up from germline, CDR1 is LNHDA and CDR2 is SQIVND (reference sequence). The CDR3 bases are TGTGCCAGTAACCCGGGACTAGGAACAGATACGCAGTATTTT. Translation: CASNPGLGTDTQYF.